This T cell receptor (beta chain) emerged from a study of identical twins. Template switching added a universal primer site; cDNA carried unique molecular identifiers. TCRdb reprocessed the 5' RACE reads via MiXCR and lists one record per CDR3 protein. Among approximately 690,000 distinct CDR3 sequences listed, around 5.7% were seen once. The CDR3 loop spans 17 amino acids. V shed 4 bases and J 0 bases; nucleotides not matched to a gene: 9. In germline, CDR1 is LGHDT, CDR2 YNNKEL (reference sequence). Sequences were obtained from naive T cells sorted from blood. The chain uses TRBV3-1 and TRBJ2-4; 7 bases match TRBD1. The TCR comes from a man between 18 and 29 years old in good health. In DNA form, the CDR3 reads TGTGCCAGCAGCCCCCAGACAGGGTCTGGAGCCAAAAACATTCAGTACTTC. Translated: CASSPQTGSGAKNIQYF.